These T cell receptor beta chains were read from a single sample in a study of CD4 T cell repertoires in COVID-19. The table came from immunoSEQ multiplex PCR; TCRdb's copy has only in-frame clones and leaves some out. The sample has approximately 75,000 clones, roughly four fifths seen once. Sequenced material: CD4+ T cells from peripheral blood, taken after recovery from COVID-19. These receptor sequences come from a human donor who had COVID-19. Each CDR3 is given with its conserved first and last residue. The D gene is left open where the match is weak. The size field is filled for only some rows; it gives once, few, many or a size class.

size | J | V | D | CDR3 | DNA
. | TRBJ2-5 | TRBV6-6 | . | CASGLREETQYF | TGTGCCAGCGGGCTGCGAGAAGAGACCCAGTACTTC
. | TRBJ2-7 | TRBV6-6 | . | CASSRTNEQYF | TGTGCCAGCAGTCGGACAAACGAGCAGTACTTC
. | TRBJ2-7 | TRBV5-4 | TRBD1 | CASSPPRTGTAPEQYF | TGTGCCAGCAGCCCACCAAGGACAGGGACCGCCCCCGAGCAGTACTTC
. | TRBJ2-5 | TRBV5-1 | TRBD1 | CASRWDRETQYF | TGCGCCAGCAGGTGGGACAGGGAGACCCAGTACTTC
. | TRBJ2-2 | TRBV25-1 | TRBD2 | CASSARRSGDTGELFF | TGTGCCAGCAGTGCCAGACGTAGCGGGGACACCGGGGAGCTGTTTTTT
. | TRBJ2-1 | TRBV28 | . | CASSRTLGEQFF | TGTGCCAGCAGCCGTACGCTGGGTGAGCAGTTCTTC
. | TRBJ2-1 | TRBV19 | TRBD2 | CASSMLGLAGGSWNEQFF | TGTGCCAGTAGTATGCTGGGACTAGCGGGAGGGTCTTGGAATGAGCAGTTCTTC
. | TRBJ2-7 | TRBV3-1/TRBV3-2 | TRBD1 | CASSRTGDNEQYF | TGTGCCAGCAGCCGGACAGGGGACAACGAGCAGTACTTC
few | TRBJ1-6 | TRBV6-6 | . | CASTLGVRRRDSPLHF | TGTGCCAGCACTTTGGGGGTGCGCCGTCGGGATTCACCCCTCCACTTT
. | TRBJ2-3 | TRBV18 | TRBD2 | CASSPPGGGGSDTQYF | TGTGCCAGCTCACCACCCGGGGGGGGTGGTTCAGATACGCAGTATTTT
. | TRBJ1-3 | TRBV30 | . | CAWSYDGNTIYF | TGTGCCTGGAGTTATGACGGAAACACCATATATTTT
. | TRBJ2-4 | TRBV27 | TRBD2 | CASSPQGTSRTKNIQYF | TGTGCCAGCAGTCCTCAGGGGACTAGTAGGACCAAAAACATTCAGTACTTC
once | TRBJ2-3 | TRBV19 | . | CASSIEGFKDTQYF | TGTGCCAGTAGTATAGAGGGGTTTAAGGATACGCAGTATTTT
. | TRBJ1-5 | TRBV12-3/TRBV12-4 | . | CASGWHGNQPQHF | TGTGCCTCGGGCTGGCATGGCAATCAGCCCCAGCATTTT
. | TRBJ2-2 | TRBV11-2 | TRBD2 | CASRHSGRANTGELFF | TGTGCCAGCAGACATAGCGGGAGGGCGAACACCGGGGAGCTGTTTTTT
. | TRBJ1-4 | TRBV19 | . | CASIGPHPSEKLFF | TGTGCCAGTATCGGGCCTCACCCCAGTGAAAAACTGTTTTTT
. | TRBJ1-3 | TRBV21-1 | . | CASSKRDGWGSGNTIYF | .
. | TRBJ1-4 | TRBV5-8 | . | CASSEGRQTANEKLFF | TGTGCCAGCAGCGAAGGACGACAGACGGCTAATGAAAAACTGTTTTTT
. | TRBJ2-1 | TRBV5-1 | TRBD2 | CASSLATSARSSYNEQFF | TGCGCCAGCAGCTTGGCAACTAGCGCCAGAAGCTCCTACAATGAGCAGTTCTTC
once | TRBJ1-5 | TRBV28 | . | CASDWKGVAIQPQHF | TGTGCCAGCGACTGGAAAGGGGTTGCAATCCAGCCCCAGCATTTT
. | TRBJ2-7 | TRBV6-6 | TRBD2 | CAGGRGVGEQYF | TGTGCGGGGGGGAGAGGGGTAGGGGAGCAGTACTTC
. | TRBJ2-5 | TRBV2 | . | CASRSLDETQYF | TGTGCCAGCAGGAGTCTGGACGAGACCCAGTACTTC
. | TRBJ2-5 | TRBV7-8 | TRBD2 | CASSLVFSGKETQYF | TGTGCCAGCAGCTTAGTGTTCAGCGGGAAAGAGACCCAGTACTTC
. | TRBJ1-2 | TRBV30 | . | CAWSVTRDYGYTF | TGTGCCTGGAGTGTCACGCGGGACTATGGCTACACCTTC
. | TRBJ2-7 | TRBV6-2/TRBV6-3 | . | CASSYSSYSSTYEQYF | TGTGCCAGCAGCTACTCTAGCTACTCCTCGACCTACGAGCAGTACTTC
. | TRBJ2-7 | TRBV5-1 | . | CASSPGSSFPYEQYF | TGCGCCAGCAGCCCCGGAAGCAGTTTCCCCTACGAGCAGTACTTC
. | TRBJ1-4 | TRBV7-9 | . | CASSLVRGGGEKLFF | TGTGCCAGCAGCTTAGTTCGAGGAGGAGGTGAAAAACTGTTTTTT
. | TRBJ2-3 | TRBV30 | . | CAWSYSTDTQYF | TGTGCCTGGAGTTACAGCACAGATACGCAGTATTTT
. | TRBJ1-1 | TRBV12-3/TRBV12-4 | . | CASSVAGEAFF | TGTGCCAGCAGTGTGGCAGGGGAAGCTTTCTTT
. | TRBJ2-7 | TRBV7-9 | . | CASSHGTSYEQYF | TGTGCCAGCAGCCATGGGACCTCCTACGAGCAGTACTTC
. | TRBJ2-3 | TRBV7-2 | . | CASSFGGRGTDTQYF | TGTGCCAGCAGCTTCGGTGGGAGAGGCACAGATACGCAGTATTTT
. | TRBJ2-5 | TRBV10-3 | TRBD2 | CAISPPGGSETQYF | TGTGCCATCAGCCCTCCGGGAGGGTCAGAGACCCAGTACTTC
. | TRBJ2-3 | TRBV11-1 | . | CASSLGFNTDTQYF | TGTGCCAGCAGCTTAGGGTTTAACACAGATACGCAGTATTTT